The clone carrying this T cell receptor (beta chain) has just a few counts. Its antigen is as yet unknown. The entry originates in a study of CD4 T cells in relation to SARS-CoV-2 and coronaviruses. The unexposed donors gave CD4+ T cells in about 2011-2019, prior to COVID-19. Isolation of CD4+ T cells took place after 10 days in culture. Testing used SARS-CoV-2 S/N and four cold-coronavirus spikes on unexposed-donor CD4+ T cells, cells permitting. The germline V gene has CDR1 MNHEY and CDR2 SVGAGI. Unmatched junction bases numbered 5, after V lost 5 bases and J lost 2 bases. This CDR3 has 15 amino acids. Regarding the study as a whole: The cross-reactivity analysis covered only spike protein, not other viral proteins.

TCRdb's table, derived via immunoSEQ multiplex PCR, lists solely in-frame clones and lacks some. In the table there are roughly 17,000 clones, roughly 77% of which are singletons. The source material was CD4+ T cells from PBMCs, cultured in vitro. The chain carries TRBV6-5 and TRBJ2-2; 7 bases map to TRBD1. The receptor's source is a human donor in good health. CDR3 DNA sequence: TGTGCCAGCAGTCCTGGGACAGTAAACACCGGGGAGCTGTTTTTT. Protein product: CASSPGTVNTGELFF.